This T cell receptor (beta chain) was captured in a study of blood T cells in healthy people across ages. The CDR3 consists of 14 residues. J was trimmed by 6 bases and V by 8 bases; bases with no gene match: 7. Germline CDR1 and CDR2: MRHNA and SNTAGT. With respect to this clonotype: As yet, its antigen is unknown.

Together with a sample-barcoded 5' primer, a J-beta primer mix was included in a second PCR lasting roughly 7 to 11 cycles. A 12-random-nucleotide template-switch adaptor tagged each cDNA molecule. Samples each returned at least 2.5 million CDR3-containing paired-end reads. TCRdb reprocessed the 5' RACE reads with MiXCR, giving one entry per CDR3 protein. The sample yields 1,500,000 or so distinct CDR3 sequences, approximately 60% seen once. The study, taken as a whole, reports: More naive CD4+ cells and higher diversity were found in long-lived than in aged donors. Among T cells, TCR beta diversity per million cells dropped roughly linearly as age rose.

The specimen sequenced was blood. This TCR derives from a man younger than 35 in good health. The gene calls are TRBV6-4 and TRBJ2-1, with 10 nucleotides matching TRBD2. CDR3: CASALAGETNEQFF. In DNA form, the CDR3 reads TGTGCCAGCGCTCTAGCGGGAGAGACCAATGAGCAGTTCTTC.